These 2 T cell receptor beta chains came from one sample sequenced in a study of beta chain features in type 1 diabetes (dated by TCRdb to between 2018 and 2020). Library generation was performed with the immunoSEQ multiplex PCR assay. The entire isolated RNA was reverse transcribed using the High Capacity cDNA Reverse Transcription Kit, and thus expressed TCRB transcripts were sequenced. The table was pulled from immuneACCESS by TCRdb, which kept in-frame rearrangements only. Such tables lose some clones; where checked, under half of the loss comes from unresolved V genes, and the rest has no known cause. This sample is represented by nearly 250,000 clones; roughly 15% of them were singletons. Together, the top ten hold more than 0.025% of the sample. Sequenced: naive CD4+ T cells from blood. This specimen's cell subset or site label, interpreted: true naive CD4+ T cells. These TCRs come from a woman in her 40s in good health.

This sequence joins TRBV5-8 and TRBJ1-5; maybe TRBD1 (6 bases). Per the germline V gene, CDR1 is SGHTS and CDR2 is YDEGEE. V lost 4 bases and J lost 7, with 15 bases in between. This CDR3 is 14 amino acids long. The CDR3 loop is CASSVGAGRQPQHF. CDR3 DNA sequence: TGTGCCAGCAGCGTGGGGGCAGGGCGACAGCCCCAGCATTTT.

This chain links TRBV5-1 with TRBJ2-7, with 8 bases aligning to TRBD1. The CDR3 has 14 amino acids. Per the germline V gene, CDR1 is SGHRS and CDR2 is YFSETQ. J lost 3 bases, V lost 3 bases, and 5 bases had no gene match. The CDR3 spells CASSSDRANYEQYF. CDR3 DNA sequence: TGCGCCAGCAGCTCGGACAGGGCTAACTACGAGCAGTACTTC.